This entry features one T cell receptor (beta chain) sequence. The antigen remains unidentified. This sample is part of a study of neoadjuvant nivolumab and ipilimumab in lung cancer. The overall study: Nivolumab 3 mg/kg was given days 1, 15 and 29, plus ipilimumab 1 mg/kg day 1 in combination.

Regarding the study as a whole: Compared with tumor-adjacent uninvolved lung, resected tumors showed greater richness and clonality.

The CDR3 length is 14 residues. The ends were cut back, 0 bases at V and 4 bases at J, with 10 bases in the middle. Looked up from germline, CDR1 is SGHTA and CDR2 is FQGTGA. Data came from immunoSEQ multiplex PCR; TCRdb stores just in-frame clones and leaves some out. The sample holds over a thousand clones; about 80% are singletons and the top ten take about 2.6%. The chain uses TRBV7-3 and TRBJ2-7; D possibly matches TRBD1 or TRBD2 (5 bases each). The TCR was taken from an adult with non-small cell lung cancer. The source was tumor tissue, collected before neoadjuvant nivolumab, alone or with ipilimumab. The CDR3 spells CASSLTVGAYEQYF. The CDR3 DNA reads TGTGCCAGCAGCTTAACAGTCGGGGCGTACGAGCAGTACTTC.